This T cell receptor (beta chain) was found in a study of blood T cell repertoires in COVID-19. On the study more broadly: COVID-19 samples from acute and convalescent phases originated in the United States, Italy and Spain. Sources were T cells, B-cell-depleted T cells, or PBMCs; the material itself was cDNA or gDNA.

In the authors' methods: The authors estimated nucleated cell counts from reference gene primer amplification. This table comes from immunoSEQ multiplex PCR, and its TCRdb copy is limited to in-frame clones, with some not included. That table gives V, J and clone size, and the DNA gave D and trimming. The table includes 90,000 to 120,000 clones, 88% detected once. The CDR3 length is 13 residues. The V gene end was trimmed by 4 bases and the J gene end by 8 bases; junction bases not matched to a gene: 4. The germline V gene encodes CDR1 SGHNT and CDR2 YENEEA. This sequence was found in a woman aged 55 to 70 with acute or convalescent COVID-19. The J gene is TRBJ2-1, the V gene TRBV11-3, with 8 bases that match TRBD2. The sequenced material came from peripheral blood. In DNA form, the CDR3 reads TGTGCCAGCAGCTCAACTAGCGGCGATGAGCAGTTCTTC. This gives the protein CASSSTSGDEQFF.